The 12 T cell receptor beta chains below were found in one sample sequenced in a study of cytomegalovirus exposure and HLA in healthy donors. The PCR contained 60 Vbeta and 13 Jbeta primers. This table comes from immunoSEQ multiplex PCR, and its TCRdb copy is limited to in-frame clones, with some not included. The table lists roughly 140,000 clones. The specimen was PBMCs. Receptor source: a male donor in good health and CMV-seronegative.

J is TRBJ2-1 and V is TRBV28, with TRBD1 identical over 11 bases. The V gene end was trimmed by 6 bases and the J gene end by 6 bases; junction bases not matched to a gene: 10. CDR3 length: 16 amino acids. CDR1 is MDHEN and CDR2 is SYDVKM in the germline V gene. CDR3: CASSRTGTGGTNEQFF. The CDR3 nucleotides read TGTGCCAGCAGCCGTACCGGGACAGGGGGAACCAATGAGCAGTTCTTC. Full variable domain (missing parts from reference TRBV28 and TRBJ2-1): DVKVTQSSRYLVKRTGEKVFLECVQDMDHENMFWYRQDPGLGLRLIYFSYDVKMKEKGDIPEGYSVSREKKERFSLILESASTNQTSMYLCASSRTGTGGTNEQFFGPGTRLTVL.

The chain joins TRBV2 to TRBJ2-7; a possible D gene is TRBD1 (6 bases). The germline CDR1 and CDR2 sequences are SNHLY and FYNNEI. Deletions cut 4 bases from V and 2 bases from J, with 27 bases between. CDR3 length equals 19 residues. CDR3 coding DNA: TGTGCCAGCAGTGGGGCTTTTGATCCTTTACAGGGACGGACCTACGAGCAGTACTTC. Protein product: CASSGAFDPLQGRTYEQYF.

The chain couples TRBV7-9 to TRBJ1-2, with 8 bases that match TRBD1. V dropped 4 bases and J dropped 4; count of bases not matched to a gene: 2. The germline gives CDR1 SEHNR, CDR2 FQNEAQ (reference sequence). This CDR3 spans 13 amino acids. As DNA, the CDR3 is TGTGCCAGCAGCTCTGGACAGGGCTATGGCTACACCTTC. Translation gives CASSSGQGYGYTF.

In regard to this clone: Within the sample, other DNA sequences also encode this same CDR3. The V call is TRBV4-2, the J call TRBJ2-1, with unresolved D. CDR1 and CDR2 from the germline V gene are LGHNA and YNFKEQ. The V and J ends lost 1 base and 7 bases respectively, with 5 bases between them. The CDR3 sequence is 12 residues long. In DNA, the CDR3 is TGTGCCAGCAGCCAAGCAGGAAATGAGCAGTTCTTC. Translating gives CASSQAGNEQFF.

The chain is built from TRBV27 and TRBJ2-5; 7 bases match TRBD1. The CDR3 extends over 14 amino acids. Trimming at V came to 3 bases and at J to 4 bases, leaving 5 bases not matched to a gene. Germline V CDR1 and CDR2: MNHEY, SMNVEV (reference sequence). For the CDR3, the DNA is TGTGCCAGCAGTTTTACCCGACAGGGAGAGACCCAGTACTTC. Its protein product is CASSFTRQGETQYF.

The V call is TRBV7-6, the J call TRBJ2-2; the match to TRBD2 covers 14 bases. This CDR3 is 20 amino acids long. After removal of 5 bases from V and 3 bases from J, the junction contained 14 bases not matched to a gene. The germline CDR1 and CDR2 sequences are SGHVS and FNYEAQ. The CDR3 nucleotides read TGTGCCAGCAGCCTCCCCGGGACTAGCGGGGGCCACGAACACACCGGGGAGCTGTTTTTT. Encoded protein: CASSLPGTSGGHEHTGELFF.

The chain has TRBV14 and TRBJ1-1; 7 positions match TRBD1. J lost 5 bases, V lost 5 bases, and 5 bases had no gene match. Germline lookup yields CDR1 SGHDN and CDR2 FVKESK. The CDR3 contains 13 residues. For the CDR3, the DNA is TGTGCCAGCAGCAGGGACAGAGGGACTGAAGCTTTCTTT. Translated: CASSRDRGTEAFF. Full variable domain (missing parts from reference TRBV14 and TRBJ1-1): EAGVTQFPSHSVIEKGQTVTLRCDPISGHDNLYWYRRVMGKEIKFLLHFVKESKQDESGMPNNRFLAERTGGTYSTLKVQPAELEDSGVYFCASSRDRGTEAFFGQGTRLTVV.

The gene calls are TRBV27 and TRBJ1-5; 7 bases are shared with TRBD1. Germline V gives CDR1 MNHEY, CDR2 SMNVEV (reference sequence). CDR3 length: 14 residues. V gave up 5 bases and J gave up 6 bases; unmatched junction bases: 7. CDR3 DNA sequence: TGTGCCAGCAGTCGGACAGGATTCGGTCAGCCCCAGCATTTT. It specifies CASSRTGFGQPQHF.

This sequence joins TRBV9 and TRBJ2-5, with 11 bases fitting TRBD2. CDR3 length equals 15 residues. V lost 0 bases to trimming and J lost 5 bases; unmatched junction nucleotides: 3. Germline V gene data show CDR1 as SGDLS and CDR2 as YYNGEE. The CDR3 DNA is TGTGCCAGCAGCGTAGGGGCTAGCGGGGGGGAGACCCAGTACTTC. Amino acids: CASSVGASGGETQYF. The variable domain in full, with the rest retrieved from reference TRBV9 and TRBJ2-5, is DSGVTQTPKHLITATGQRVTLRCSPRSGDLSVYWYQQSLDQGLQFLIQYYNGEERAKGNILERFSAQQFPDLHSELNLSSLELGDSALYFCASSVGASGGETQYFGPGTRLLVL.

The chain carries TRBV27 and TRBJ1-1; weak D call: TRBD1 (5 bases). Trimming left V 7 bases short and J 6 bases short, with 12 bases between. The germline gives CDR1 MNHEY, CDR2 SMNVEV (reference sequence). The CDR3 sequence is 12 residues long. The CDR3: CASINYRSEAFF. The CDR3 region has the DNA TGTGCCAGCATCAATTACAGGTCTGAAGCTTTCTTT.

The J gene is TRBJ2-3, the V gene TRBV18, with no clear D. The CDR3 loop spans 15 amino acids. The ends were cut back, 6 bases at V and 5 bases at J, with 18 bases in the middle. Germline V lookup: CDR1 KGHSH, CDR2 LQKENI. The CDR3 region is CASSLSSLQEDTQYF. Written as DNA, the CDR3 is TGTGCCAGCTCCCTCTCAAGCCTCCAAGAAGATACGCAGTATTTT.

The V call is TRBV25-1, the J call TRBJ1-2; a weak D match, TRBD1 (5 bases). Germline-derived CDR1 and CDR2 are MGHDK and SYGVNS. This CDR3 contains 13 residues. Trimming took off 7 bases at V and 4 bases at J, with 13 bases between the two ends. The CDR3 DNA reads as TGTGCCAGCACCCCGACGGGACTCTATGGCTACACCTTC. This codes for CASTPTGLYGYTF.